The 24 T cell receptor beta chains given below trace back to one sample, sequenced in a study of T-cell memory formation after mild COVID-19. One entry per CDR3 protein results from TCRdb running MiXCR on the 5' RACE reads. The repertoire holds some 340,000 distinct CDR3 sequences, with over 10% as singletons. The sample consisted of PBMCs or a T cell subset sorted from them (not recorded which). The receptor set was obtained from a man younger than 35 who had mild COVID-19 (a few samples of this study predate the infection). Cell type and time point are not known.

The CDR3 is CASSLGPGRHEQFF. In DNA form, the CDR3 reads TGTGCCAGCAGCCTGGGCCCAGGGAGACATGAGCAGTTCTTC. V gene TRBV14 combines with J gene TRBJ2-1; either TRBD1 or TRBD2 may fit D (5 bases each). V dropped 4 bases and J dropped 8 bases, with 15 bases sitting between them. Germline CDR1 SGHDN, CDR2 FVKESK. The CDR3 runs 14 residues.

J is TRBJ2-7 and V is TRBV20-1; the match to TRBD1 covers 7 bases. Germline V lookup: CDR1 DFQATT, CDR2 SNEGSKA (reference sequence). The CDR3 runs 14 residues. J was trimmed by 2 bases and V by 2 bases; bases with no gene match: 6. This CDR3 reads CSARTWDSTYEQYF. The CDR3 bases are TGCAGTGCTAGAACATGGGACAGCACCTACGAGCAGTACTTC.

This clonotype showed up just a few times. The chain couples TRBV10-3 to TRBJ2-2; no clear D. Trimming pared 3 bases from V and 3 bases from J, leaving 14 bases between. The CDR3 contains 16 residues. CDR1 is ENHRY and CDR2 is SYGVKD in the germline V gene. The CDR3 reads CAISDLGQRYTGELFF. The CDR3 DNA reads TGTGCCATCAGTGATTTAGGGCAGAGATACACCGGGGAGCTGTTTTTT.

This clonotype came up many times. The chain links TRBV7-2 to TRBJ2-2; D not resolved. V was trimmed by 5 bases and J by 6 bases, leaving 10 bases between them. Germline values: CDR1 SGHTA, CDR2 FQGNSA. This CDR3 is built from 13 residues. The CDR3 reads CASSLFTAGELFF. In nucleotides, the CDR3 is TGTGCCAGCAGCCTATTTACCGCCGGGGAGCTGTTTTTT.

The gene calls are TRBV7-2 and TRBJ1-2; D is ambiguous. Germline CDR1 is SGHTA and CDR2 is FQGNSA. CDR3 length equals 17 residues. V lost 5 bases, J lost 0 bases, and 19 bases lay in between. DNA for the CDR3: TGTGCCAGCAGCCCATCCCCAGGCAGGCTCCCTAACTATGGCTACACCTTC. Protein product: CASSPSPGRLPNYGYTF.

This clonotype was observed a handful of times. The genes are TRBV12-3 or TRBV12-4 and TRBJ2-1; D gene ambiguous. The germline V and J ends were trimmed by 0 bases and 4 bases, with 4 bases remaining between them. This CDR3 is built from 13 residues. CDR3 nucleotides: TGTGCCAGCAGTTTAGCACTGTACAATGAGCAGTTCTTC. It encodes CASSLALYNEQFF.

In its sample, this clonotype was seen a few times. The chain joins TRBV7-3 to TRBJ2-1, with 10 bases identical to TRBD2. The germline V gene encodes CDR1 SGHTA and CDR2 FQGTGA. This CDR3 region has 16 residues. J lost 0 bases, V lost 3 bases, and 2 bases had no gene match. The chain's CDR3 is CASSLSGGVSYNEQFF. In nucleotides, the CDR3 is TGTGCCAGCAGCTTGAGCGGGGGGGTCTCCTACAATGAGCAGTTCTTC.

The genes are TRBV5-1 and TRBJ2-5; the D gene is possibly TRBD1 (6 bases). Germline-derived CDR1 and CDR2 are SGHRS and YFSETQ. This CDR3 contains 15 residues. Trimming shortened V by 4 bases and J by 2 bases, and 15 bases separated the two germline ends. The CDR3 loop is CASSKGQKYQETQYF. The CDR3 DNA reads as TGCGCCAGCAGCAAAGGACAGAAGTATCAAGAGACCCAGTACTTC.

This clonotype was seen only a few times. The chain links TRBV6-5 to TRBJ2-1; D is undetermined. The germline V gene encodes CDR1 MNHEY and CDR2 SVGAGI. The CDR3 is 14 amino acids. V lost 5 bases and J lost 6, with 14 bases in between. The CDR3 here is CASSKDPRGNEQFF. The CDR3 bases are TGTGCCAGCAGTAAGGACCCCAGAGGCAATGAGCAGTTCTTC.

This clonotype has a handful of counts. This sequence joins TRBV29-1 and TRBJ2-4; tentatively, D is TRBD1 (5 bases). The CDR3 contains 12 residues. Germline V CDR1 and CDR2: SQVTM, ANQGSEA. Trimming took 4 bases from V and 5 from J, leaving 9 bases between them. CDR3 amino acids: CSVAAGQNIQYF. The CDR3, as DNA: TGCAGCGTTGCTGCAGGGCAAAACATTCAGTACTTC.

The chain recombines TRBV7-9 with TRBJ1-2; D is perhaps TRBD1 (5 bases). Trimming removed 5 bases from V and 1 base from J, with 11 bases in between. This CDR3 is built from 14 residues. Looked up from germline, CDR1 is SEHNR and CDR2 is FQNEAQ (reference sequence). DNA of the CDR3: TGTGCCAGCAGCGTGGGACGAGATAACTATGGCTACACCTTC. Translation: CASSVGRDNYGYTF.

This clonotype was picked up a small number of times. V and J are TRBV5-1 and TRBJ1-2; 9 nucleotides match TRBD1. Germline CDR1 reads SGHRS; CDR2 reads YFSETQ. J lost 5 bases, V lost 2 bases, and 10 bases had no gene match. The CDR3 runs 16 residues. The CDR3 nucleotides are TGCGCCAGCAGCTTTTCCCGCGGGACAGGGCGGTATGGCTACACCTTC. It yields the protein CASSFSRGTGRYGYTF. The variable domain in full, completed from reference TRBV5-1 and TRBJ1-2, reads KAGVTQTPRYLIKTRGQQVTLSCSPISGHRSVSWYQQTPGQGLQFLFEYFSETQRNKGNFPGRFSGRQFSNSRSEMNVSTLELGDSALYLCASSFSRGTGRYGYTFGSGTRLTVV.

V and J are TRBV19 and TRBJ1-1; no definite D call. Germline values: CDR1 LNHDA, CDR2 SQIVND (reference sequence). The CDR3 totals 13 residues. Trimming pared 4 bases from V and 0 bases from J, leaving 6 bases between. CDR3 in DNA: TGTGCCAGTAGTACAGGAATGAACACTGAAGCTTTCTTT. It yields the protein CASSTGMNTEAFF. Together with reference TRBV19 and TRBJ1-1, the CDR3 gives the full variable domain: DGGITQSPKYLFRKEGQNVTLSCEQNLNHDAMYWYRQDPGQGLRLIYYSQIVNDFQKGDIAEGYSVSREKKESFPLTVTSAQKNPTAFYLCASSTGMNTEAFFGQGTRLTVV.

This clonotype was picked up a small number of times. This chain links TRBV6-1 with TRBJ1-2; no firm D call. The CDR3 is 12 residues long. Per germline, CDR1 MNHNS and CDR2 SASEGT. Trimming stripped 7 bases from V and 5 bases from J, with 11 bases between. Written as DNA, the CDR3 is TGTGCCAGCACCCTCCCCGGGTATGGCTACACCTTC. Its protein is CASTLPGYGYTF.

This clonotype was counted only a few times. V gene TRBV27 combines with J gene TRBJ2-1, with D perhaps TRBD2 (7 bases). Per the germline V gene, CDR1 is MNHEY and CDR2 is SMNVEV (reference sequence). The V gene lost 4 bases and the J gene lost 4 bases, with 11 bases spanning the gap. The CDR3 extends over 14 amino acids. The CDR3 loop is CASSSGGWYNEQFF. In nucleotides, the CDR3 is TGTGCCAGCAGTTCGGGGGGCTGGTACAATGAGCAGTTCTTC.

This chain links TRBV27 with TRBJ2-6, with D unresolved. The CDR3 spans 14 residues. Trimming took off 2 bases at V and 2 bases at J, with 4 bases between the two ends. The germline V gene encodes CDR1 MNHEY and CDR2 SMNVEV (reference sequence). The CDR3 nucleotides are TGTGCCAGCAGTTTAATGACTGGGGCCAACGTCCTGACTTTC. Encoded protein: CASSLMTGANVLTF.

This clonotype came up a few times. The genes are TRBV29-1 and TRBJ1-2; the match to TRBD1 covers 8 bases. This CDR3 contains 13 residues. Germline trimming cut 7 bases from V and 0 bases from J; bases unmatched to any gene: 4. The germline CDR1 and CDR2 sequences are SQVTM and ANQGSEA. Here the CDR3 reads CSARTGTNYGYTF. The DNA of the CDR3 is TGCAGCGCCCGGACAGGGACTAACTATGGCTACACCTTC. Full variable domain (rest looked up from reference TRBV29-1 and TRBJ1-2): SAVISQKPSRDICQRGTSLTIQCQVDSQVTMMFWYRQQPGQSLTLIATANQGSEATYESGFVIDKFPISRPNLTFSTLTVSNMSPEDSSIYLCSARTGTNYGYTFGSGTRLTVV.

This chain joins TRBV6-5 and TRBJ2-1; D perhaps matches TRBD2 (5 bases). CDR3 length equals 13 residues. Trimming pared 2 bases from V and 7 bases from J, leaving 9 bases between. CDR1 and CDR2 from the germline V gene are MNHEY and SVGAGI. CDR3 DNA: TGTGCCAGCAGTTACGAGGGCAGGAATGAGCAGTTCTTC. Its translation is CASSYEGRNEQFF.

V gene TRBV7-2 combines with J gene TRBJ2-3; perhaps TRBD1 as D (5 bases). CDR1 is SGHTA and CDR2 is FQGNSA in the germline V gene. V lost 7 bases and J 4 bases, leaving 15 bases between the germline ends. The length of the CDR3 is 14 residues. The CDR3 bases are TGTGCCAGCACCCTCCTACCCAGGGCAGATACGCAGTATTTT. It codes for CASTLLPRADTQYF.

This clonotype showed up just a few times. The rearrangement links TRBV29-1 to TRBJ2-3; 8 bases match TRBD2. Looked up from germline, CDR1 is SQVTM and CDR2 is ANQGSEA. Germline trimming cut 6 bases from V and 0 bases from J; bases unmatched to any gene: 8. The CDR3 has 15 residues. This CDR3 reads CSVPRGGLSTDTQYF. CDR3 nucleotides: TGCAGCGTGCCCCGGGGGGGGCTTAGCACAGATACGCAGTATTTT.

This clonotype occurred a few times. This chain connects TRBV7-8 to TRBJ2-7; 9 bases map to TRBD2. V lost 5 bases, J lost 5 bases, and 13 bases stayed unmatched. The CDR3 length is 16 residues. The germline gives CDR1 SGHVS, CDR2 FQNEAQ. The CDR3 region has the DNA TGTGCCAGCAGCCGGATGGGGGCGGGGGGGATCCACGAGCAGTACTTC. As protein: CASSRMGAGGIHEQYF.

This CDR3 is CASSVGQPIGRRTQYF. The CDR3 DNA is TGTGCCAGTAGTGTAGGACAGCCGATTGGAAGGAGGACCCAGTACTTC. This sequence joins TRBV19 and TRBJ2-5; tentatively, D is TRBD1 (6 bases). The V end was cut by 5 bases, the J end by 7 bases, with 23 bases between. The CDR3 sequence is 16 residues long. From germline, CDR1 is LNHDA and CDR2 SQIVND (reference sequence). The variable domain in full, with the rest retrieved from reference TRBV19 and TRBJ2-5, is DGGITQSPKYLFRKEGQNVTLSCEQNLNHDAMYWYRQDPGQGLRLIYYSQIVNDFQKGDIAEGYSVSREKKESFPLTVTSAQKNPTAFYLCASSVGQPIGRRTQYFGPGTRLLVL.

By share of the sample, this clonotype is hyperexpanded. This sequence joins TRBV5-6 and TRBJ2-1; 7 bases fit TRBD1. The length of the CDR3 is 14 residues. Germline loops: CDR1 SGHDT, CDR2 YYEEEE. With V trimmed by 4 bases and J by 5 bases, 6 bases remained unmatched. The CDR3 bases are TGTGCCAGCAGCCCGCCGGGACAGCACAATGAGCAGTTCTTC. The encoded protein is CASSPPGQHNEQFF.

This clonotype occurred a few times. The chain is built from TRBV7-2 and TRBJ2-5; 10 nucleotides align to TRBD2. The CDR3 is 16 residues long. The junction had 6 bases not matched to a gene; V was cut back by 0 bases and J by 5 bases. The germline gives CDR1 SGHTA, CDR2 FQGNSA. CDR3 in amino acids: CASSLAPTSGVETQYF. CDR3 sequence (DNA): TGTGCCAGCAGCTTAGCCCCCACTAGCGGGGTGGAGACCCAGTACTTC. The full variable domain, in which reference TRBV7-2 and TRBJ2-5 provide the parts outside the CDR3, is GAGVSQSPSNKVTEKGKDVELRCDPISGHTALYWYRQSLGQGLEFLIYFQGNSAPDKSGLPSDRFSAERTGGSVSTLTIQRTQQEDSAVYLCASSLAPTSGVETQYFGPGTRLLVL.